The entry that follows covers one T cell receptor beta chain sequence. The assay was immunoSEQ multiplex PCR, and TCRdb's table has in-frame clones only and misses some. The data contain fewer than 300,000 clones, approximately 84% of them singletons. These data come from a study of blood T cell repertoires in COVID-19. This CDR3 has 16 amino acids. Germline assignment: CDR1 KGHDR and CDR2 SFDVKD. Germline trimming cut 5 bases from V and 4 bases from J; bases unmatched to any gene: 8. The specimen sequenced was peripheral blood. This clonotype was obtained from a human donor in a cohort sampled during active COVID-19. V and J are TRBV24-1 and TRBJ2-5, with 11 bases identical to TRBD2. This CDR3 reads CATSAGSGREGETQYF. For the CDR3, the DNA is TGTGCCACCAGTGCGGGTAGCGGGAGGGAAGGAGAGACCCAGTACTTC.